One and the same sample provided the 23 T cell receptor beta chains below, sequenced in a study of technical replicates of blood from a few donors. This table comes from immunoSEQ multiplex PCR, and its TCRdb copy is limited to in-frame clones, with some not included. The data show about 44,000 clones, with approximately 96% seen just once and roughly 0.35% held by the top ten. Source material: T cells isolated from PBMCs. These receptors were obtained from a human donor in good health.

The chain is built from TRBV27 and TRBJ1-1, with a possible D match to TRBD1 (6 bases). Per the germline V gene, CDR1 is MNHEY and CDR2 is SMNVEV (reference sequence). CDR3 length equals 17 residues. The ends were cut back, 5 bases at V and 6 bases at J, with 25 bases in the middle. The chain's CDR3 is CASSPLIRGLSSSEAFF. The CDR3 nucleotides are TGTGCCAGCAGTCCGTTAATCAGGGGCCTCTCTTCATCTGAAGCTTTCTTT.

This clone was seen just once. CDR3: CASSEGGGTYNEQFF. The DNA of the CDR3 is TGTGCCAGCAGTGAAGGGGGGGGGACCTACAATGAGCAGTTCTTC. The V gene is TRBV2, the J gene TRBJ2-1, with 7 bases identical to TRBD2. CDR1 is SNHLY and CDR2 is FYNNEI in the germline V gene. V shed 1 base, J shed 2 bases, and the junction held 2 bases outside the gene matches. CDR3 length equals 15 residues.

This chain's CDR3 is CASRPPGNQPQHF. CDR3 DNA: TGTGCCAGCAGGCCACCGGGGAATCAGCCCCAGCATTTT. The V gene is TRBV28, the J gene TRBJ1-5, with no clear D. V was trimmed by 6 bases and J by 4 bases, leaving 10 bases between them. The CDR3 contains 13 residues. CDR1 and CDR2 (germline): MDHEN, SYDVKM. Full variable domain (remainder filled in from reference TRBV28 and TRBJ1-5): DVKVTQSSRYLVKRTGEKVFLECVQDMDHENMFWYRQDPGLGLRLIYFSYDVKMKEKGDIPEGYSVSREKKERFSLILESASTNQTSMYLCASRPPGNQPQHFGDGTRLSIL.

This clone was picked up one time. This chain joins TRBV29-1 and TRBJ2-1; 10 nucleotides align to TRBD2. The CDR3 spans 12 residues. Germline V gives CDR1 SQVTM, CDR2 ANQGSEA. Losses at the gene ends were 7 bases for V and 4 bases for J; bases not matched to a gene: 1. Here the CDR3 reads CSASGRYNEQFF. The CDR3 DNA reads TGCAGCGCTAGCGGGAGATACAATGAGCAGTTCTTC.

The chain joins TRBV10-3 to TRBJ2-1; maybe TRBD1 (5 bases). Germline V gene sequence: CDR1 ENHRY, CDR2 SYGVKD. CDR3 size: 13 residues. The V gene lost 8 bases and the J gene lost 2 bases, with 10 bases spanning the gap. CDR3 sequence: CAIGAYTYNEQFF. CDR3 DNA sequence: TGTGCCATCGGGGCGTACACCTACAATGAGCAGTTCTTC.

This chain connects TRBV5-1 to TRBJ2-7; 8 nucleotides match TRBD1. The junction had 7 bases not matched to a gene; V was cut back by 6 bases and J by 2 bases. In germline, CDR1 is SGHRS, CDR2 YFSETQ. This CDR3 comprises 14 residues. DNA for the CDR3: TGCGCCAGCACCCTGACAGGGGACCCCTACGAGCAGTACTTC. As protein: CASTLTGDPYEQYF.

The chain combines TRBV2 with TRBJ2-3, with 10 positions matching TRBD2. The CDR3 covers 15 residues. CDR1 is SNHLY and CDR2 is FYNNEI in the germline V gene. The J segment lost 3 bases and the V segment lost 6 bases, leaving 6 bases of the junction unmatched. In DNA, the CDR3 is TGTGCCAGCAGCGGTAGCGGGAGGATTACAGATACGCAGTATTTT. Its protein is CASSGSGRITDTQYF.

The chain employs TRBV7-9 and TRBJ2-7; TRBD2 matches at 8 bases. The CDR3 extends over 15 amino acids. Germline V gene lookup returns CDR1 SEHNR and CDR2 FQNEAQ (reference sequence). V was clipped by 5 bases and J by 2 bases; unmatched bases: 8. The chain's CDR3 is CASSLTSGLTYEQYF. The DNA of the CDR3 is TGTGCCAGCAGCCTAACTAGCGGCTTGACCTACGAGCAGTACTTC.

The chain combines TRBV27 with TRBJ1-4; D ambiguous. CDR1 and CDR2 (germline): MNHEY, SMNVEV (reference sequence). V gave up 5 bases and J gave up 3 bases, with 7 bases separating them. This CDR3 spans 13 amino acids. This CDR3 reads CASSTAANEKLFF. In DNA, the CDR3 is TGTGCCAGCAGTACTGCGGCTAATGAAAAACTGTTTTTT.

The chain carries TRBV5-4 and TRBJ2-5, with a possible D match to TRBD2 (6 bases). V was pared by 0 bases and J by 5 bases, with 11 bases between. Germline CDR1 SGHNT, CDR2 YYREEE (reference sequence). The CDR3 is made up of 14 amino acids. The CDR3 loop is CASSLVGSWETQYF. CDR3 nucleotide sequence: TGTGCCAGCAGCTTGGTCGGGAGTTGGGAGACCCAGTACTTC.

The genes are TRBV29-1 and TRBJ2-5; D may be TRBD2 (5 bases). Trimming pared 0 bases from V and 4 bases from J, leaving 18 bases between. From germline, CDR1 is SQVTM and CDR2 ANQGSEA. This CDR3 region has 16 residues. In nucleotides, the CDR3 is TGCAGCGTTGAAGACCTAGCAGGTCAAGGAGGAGAGACCCAGTACTTC. Translating it yields CSVEDLAGQGGETQYF. The variable domain in full, with the rest retrieved from reference TRBV29-1 and TRBJ2-5, is SAVISQKPSRDICQRGTSLTIQCQVDSQVTMMFWYRQQPGQSLTLIATANQGSEATYESGFVIDKFPISRPNLTFSTLTVSNMSPEDSSIYLCSVEDLAGQGGETQYFGPGTRLLVL.

CDR3 protein: CASSISFYNEQFF. The CDR3 coding sequence is TGTGCCAGCAGTATCTCCTTCTACAATGAGCAGTTCTTC. V usage is TRBV6-5 and J usage is TRBJ2-1; D remains unclear. Germline V gene lookup returns CDR1 MNHEY and CDR2 SVGAGI. The CDR3 is 13 amino acids. Between the trimmed V and J ends, which lost 5 bases and 3 bases, there was a span of 8 bases.

The V and J genes are TRBV18 and TRBJ1-1, with 7 positions matching TRBD1. Germline-derived CDR1 and CDR2 are KGHSH and LQKENI. The CDR3 runs 13 residues. V was pared by 10 bases and J by 4 bases, with 9 bases of the junction left unmatched. The CDR3 nucleotides are TGTGCCACCTCGGTTACAGGGGCCACTGAAGCTTTCTTT. It translates to CATSVTGATEAFF.

The V call is TRBV9, the J call TRBJ2-3, with unresolved D. Trimming took 3 bases from V and 2 from J, leaving 10 bases between them. The CDR3 sequence is 14 residues long. CDR1 is SGDLS and CDR2 is YYNGEE in the germline V gene. In DNA, the CDR3 is TGTGCCAGCAGCGATTACTATTACACAGATACGCAGTATTTT. The encoded protein is CASSDYYYTDTQYF. The full variable domain, completed using reference TRBV9 and TRBJ2-3, is DSGVTQTPKHLITATGQRVTLRCSPRSGDLSVYWYQQSLDQGLQFLIQYYNGEERAKGNILERFSAQQFPDLHSELNLSSLELGDSALYFCASSDYYYTDTQYFGPGTRLTVL.

The chain joins TRBV5-5 to TRBJ2-7; 7 bases map to TRBD1. Germline V lookup: CDR1 SGHKS, CDR2 YYEKEE (reference sequence). The CDR3 runs to 13 residues. V shed 7 bases, J shed 3 bases, and the junction held 7 bases outside the gene matches. The CDR3 DNA reads as TGTGCCAGCCTTGGGAACAGGGGCTACGAGCAGTACTTC. It translates to CASLGNRGYEQYF.

This clone has only one observation. The rearrangement links TRBV25-1 to TRBJ1-1; D gene unclear. V lost 1 base, J lost 7 bases, and 10 bases lay in between. The germline gives CDR1 MGHDK, CDR2 SYGVNS. The CDR3 contains 13 residues. Written as DNA, the CDR3 is TGTGCCAGCAGTGAATTGGGCCCCTTTGAAGCTTTCTTT. This gives the protein CASSELGPFEAFF.

J is TRBJ1-5 and V is TRBV6-5; the match to TRBD1 covers 7 bases. J gave up 1 base and V 6 bases, and 6 bases lay outside the gene matches. Germline V gene lookup returns CDR1 MNHEY and CDR2 SVGAGI. There are 15 residues in the CDR3. This chain's CDR3 is CASSSTGFSNQPQHF. The CDR3 nucleotides read TGTGCCAGCAGCTCGACAGGGTTCAGCAATCAGCCCCAGCATTTT.

The rearrangement uses TRBV5-1 and TRBJ2-7; 9 positions agree with TRBD2. The CDR3 has 15 residues. Germline V lookup: CDR1 SGHRS, CDR2 YFSETQ. V was clipped by 3 bases and J by 2 bases; unmatched bases: 6. As DNA, the CDR3 is TGCGCCAGCAGCTCGTCGACTAGCGGAGCCTACGAGCAGTACTTC. This codes for CASSSSTSGAYEQYF.

The chain couples TRBV19 to TRBJ2-7; weak D call: TRBD1 (6 bases). Germline loops: CDR1 LNHDA, CDR2 SQIVND (reference sequence). Trimming took 4 bases from V and 5 from J, leaving 12 bases between them. The CDR3 consists of 13 residues. The CDR3 DNA is TGTGCCAGTAGTACCGACAGGTTCCACGAGCAGTACTTC. This sequence encodes CASSTDRFHEQYF.

This clone was seen a single time. This sequence joins TRBV18 and TRBJ2-1; TRBD2 matches at 14 bases. The CDR3 has 16 residues. Unmatched junction bases numbered 5, after V lost 3 bases and J lost 7 bases. Germline V gives CDR1 KGHSH, CDR2 LQKENI. For the CDR3, the DNA is TGTGCCAGCTCACCGCCGGGACTAGCGGGAGTAAATGAGCAGTTCTTC. Translated, it gives CASSPPGLAGVNEQFF. The whole variable domain, filled in from reference TRBV18 and TRBJ2-1, reads NAGVMQNPRHLVRRRGQEARLRCSPMKGHSHVYWYRQLPEEGLKFMVYLQKENIIDESGMPKERFSAEFPKEGPSILRIQQVVRGDSAAYFCASSPPGLAGVNEQFFGPGTRLTVL.

V is TRBV29-1 and J is TRBJ1-1; 7 bases agree with TRBD1. V lost 5 bases, J lost 4 bases, and 10 bases stayed unmatched. Per germline, CDR1 SQVTM and CDR2 ANQGSEA. The length of the CDR3 is 14 residues. CDR3 region: CSVLRAGGFTEAFF. CDR3 coding DNA: TGCAGCGTTTTGCGGGCAGGGGGTTTCACTGAAGCTTTCTTT.

V is TRBV28 and J is TRBJ1-2; 7 nucleotides line up with TRBD1. The CDR3 runs to 16 residues. With 6 bases clipped from V and 4 bases from J, the junction kept 14 bases outside the gene matches. Germline-derived CDR1 and CDR2 are MDHEN and SYDVKM. The CDR3 DNA sequence: TGTGCCAGCAGGCAATCCCTTGGACAGGAGGGCTATGGCTACACCTTC. Translated: CASRQSLGQEGYGYTF.

The chain uses TRBV6-5 and TRBJ1-1; D unclear. V was shortened by 0 bases and J by 11 bases, with 22 bases between the two germline ends. This CDR3 has 16 residues. Germline values: CDR1 MNHEY, CDR2 SVGAGI. The CDR3 sequence: CASSYSVGETQDWAFF. In nucleotides, the CDR3 is TGTGCCAGCAGTTACTCGGTCGGGGAAACTCAAGATTGGGCTTTCTTT.